The clone carrying this T cell receptor beta chain showed up just a few times. Its antigen is unknown. The record originates from a study of T cells after yellow fever vaccination. Overall study: The authors prepared low-cell-number fractions using SMART-Seq v4 Ultra Low Input. Findings of the study overall: The CD4 compartment and the CD8 compartment contained a small share of clonotypes in common. Post-booster repertoires contained most primary-vaccination clones again (around 97% CD4, 85% to 90% CD8).

5'RACE template switching added a universal primer site and UMIs to TCR cDNA. TCRdb ran MiXCR on the 5' RACE reads and lists one entry per CDR3 protein. The sample includes a few hundred thousand distinct CDR3 sequences, about 17% of them seen just once. The receptor was derived from a man between 18 and 35 years old who received the YFV17D yellow fever vaccine. The specimen comprised PBMCs, sampled less than 6 days after the first yellow fever vaccination.

The CDR3 nucleotides are TGCGCCAGCAGTCCGCTAGCGGGGGGCCCCTACGAGCAGTACTTC. This encodes CASSPLAGGPYEQYF. The chain combines TRBV4-3 with TRBJ2-7; TRBD2 matches 11 bases. Germline-derived CDR1 and CDR2 are LGHNA and YSLEER. With V trimmed by 6 bases and J by 2 bases, 6 bases remained unmatched. The CDR3 is 15 residues long.